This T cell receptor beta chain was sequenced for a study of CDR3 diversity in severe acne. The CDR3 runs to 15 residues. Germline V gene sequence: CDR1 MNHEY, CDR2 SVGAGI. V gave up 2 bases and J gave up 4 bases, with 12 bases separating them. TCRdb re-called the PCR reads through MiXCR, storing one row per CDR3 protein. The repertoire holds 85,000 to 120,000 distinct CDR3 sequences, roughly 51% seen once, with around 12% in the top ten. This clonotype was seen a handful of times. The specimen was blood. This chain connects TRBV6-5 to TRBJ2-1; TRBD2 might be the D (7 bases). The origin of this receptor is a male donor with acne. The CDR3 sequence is CASSYGRGFYNEQFF. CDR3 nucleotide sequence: TGTGCCAGCAGTTACGGGAGGGGGTTTTACAATGAGCAGTTCTTC.